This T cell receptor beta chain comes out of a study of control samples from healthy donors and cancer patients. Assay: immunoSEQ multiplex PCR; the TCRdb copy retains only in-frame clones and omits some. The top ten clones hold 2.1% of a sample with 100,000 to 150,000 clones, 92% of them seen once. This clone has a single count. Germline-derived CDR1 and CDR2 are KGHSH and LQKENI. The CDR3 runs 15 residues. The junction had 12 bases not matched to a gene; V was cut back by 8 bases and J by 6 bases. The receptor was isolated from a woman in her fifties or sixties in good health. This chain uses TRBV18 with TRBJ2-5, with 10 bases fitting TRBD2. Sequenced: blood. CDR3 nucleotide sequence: TGTGCCAGCAGGGACTTAGCGGGAGGTTCGAAGACCCAGTACTTC. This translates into CASRDLAGGSKTQYF.